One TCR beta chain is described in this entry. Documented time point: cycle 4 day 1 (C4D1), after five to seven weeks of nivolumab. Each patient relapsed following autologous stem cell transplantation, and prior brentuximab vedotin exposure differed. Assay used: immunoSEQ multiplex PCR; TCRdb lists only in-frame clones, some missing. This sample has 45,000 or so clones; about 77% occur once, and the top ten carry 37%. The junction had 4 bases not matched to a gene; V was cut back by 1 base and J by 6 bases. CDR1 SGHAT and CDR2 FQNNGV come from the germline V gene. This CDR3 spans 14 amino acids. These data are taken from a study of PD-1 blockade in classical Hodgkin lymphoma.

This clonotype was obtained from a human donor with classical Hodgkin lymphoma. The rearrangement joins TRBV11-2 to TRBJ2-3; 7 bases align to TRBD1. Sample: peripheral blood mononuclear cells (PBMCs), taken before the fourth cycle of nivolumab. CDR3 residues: CASSLGQGWDTQYF. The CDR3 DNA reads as TGTGCCAGCAGCTTAGGACAGGGCTGGGATACGCAGTATTTT. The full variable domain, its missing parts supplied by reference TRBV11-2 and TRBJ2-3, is EAGVAQSPRYKIIEKRQSVAFWCNPISGHATLYWYQQILGQGPKLLIQFQNNGVVDDSQLPKDRFSAERLKGVDSTLKIQPAKLEDSAVYLCASSLGQGWDTQYFGPGTRLTVL.